This is a list of T cell receptor beta chains from one sample in a study of T cell changes during pregnancy in multiple sclerosis. Profiling relied on immunoSEQ multiplex PCR, and the TCRdb table lists in-frame clones only, not all of them. The sample records 40,000 to 50,000 clones, nearly 95% being singletons. The sequenced sample was CD4+ T cells from peripheral blood mononuclear cells, obtained in the first trimester of pregnancy. These receptors were taken from a female donor with multiple sclerosis, enrolled in a pregnancy study. Each CDR3 is given with its conserved first and last residue. D genes are given only for firm matches. Some rows have no size entry. The others give once, few or many, or a class for an expanded clone.

TRBV5-1	TRBJ2-5	NA	NA	CASSLGGQETQYF	TGCGCCAGCAGCTTAGGCGGGCAAGAGACCCAGTACTTC
TRBV4-1	TRBJ1-6	NA	NA	CASSQDEVNNSPLHF	TGCGCCAGCAGCCAAGATGAGGTCAATAATTCACCCCTCCACTTT
TRBV11-2	TRBJ1-6	NA	TRBD1	CASSLEIKRGLGNSPLHF	TGTGCCAGCAGCTTAGAAATTAAAAGGGGGCTGGGTAATTCACCCCTCCACTTT
TRBV6-5	TRBJ1-1	NA	NA	CASSTWTAKNTEAFF	TGTGCCAGCAGTACCTGGACAGCCAAGAACACTGAAGCTTTCTTT
TRBV11-3	TRBJ2-7	NA	NA	CASSLIDTGEQYF	TGTGCCAGCAGCTTAATTGACACGGGGGAGCAGTACTTC
TRBV5-1	TRBJ1-5	NA	NA	CASSMSQGTQPQHF	TGCGCCAGCAGCATGAGCCAGGGTACGCAGCCCCAGCATTTT
TRBV30	TRBJ1-2	NA	TRBD1	CAHRGRGGYTF	TGTGCCCACAGGGGGCGAGGTGGCTACACCTTC
TRBV19	TRBJ1-3	few	NA	CASSIRGSGNTIYF	TGTGCCAGTAGTATCCGGGGCTCTGGAAACACCATATATTTT
TRBV7-8	TRBJ2-2	NA	NA	CASSLDNPNTGELFF	TGTGCCAGCAGCTTGGACAACCCTAACACCGGGGAGCTGTTTTTT
TRBV11-1	TRBJ2-3	NA	NA	CASSLRSSADTQYF	TGTGCCAGCAGCTTAAGAAGCAGCGCAGATACGCAGTATTTT
TRBV4-1	TRBJ2-5	NA	NA	CASSQDPGEGGETQYF	TGCGCCAGCAGCCAAGATCCGGGAGAGGGGGGGGAGACCCAGTACTTC
TRBV18	TRBJ2-7	NA	NA	CASSPELGVGYEQYF	TGTGCCAGCTCACCGGAGCTAGGGGTTGGGTACGAGCAGTACTTC
TRBV27	TRBJ2-1	NA	TRBD2	CASSWTSGGLKNEQFF	TGTGCCAGCAGTTGGACTAGCGGGGGGCTTAAAAATGAGCAGTTCTTC
TRBV6-5	TRBJ2-1	NA	NA	CASSYSRVYNEQFF	TGTGCCAGCAGTTACTCACGAGTTTACAATGAGCAGTTCTTC
TRBV29-1	TRBJ2-2	NA	NA	CSVRPISNTGELFF	TGCAGCGTGCGGCCCATTTCGAACACCGGGGAGCTGTTTTTT
TRBV10-3	TRBJ1-2	NA	NA	CAISVQGLNYGYTF	TGTGCCATCAGTGTGCAGGGGCTGAACTATGGCTACACCTTC
TRBV30	TRBJ1-6	NA	TRBD1	CAWGRDRGVNPRF	TGTGCCTGGGGCCGGGACAGGGGAGTCAATCCGCGCTTT
TRBV15	TRBJ2-5	NA	NA	CATSRDPLAETQYF	TGTGCCACCAGCAGAGATCCCCTAGCGGAGACCCAGTACTTC